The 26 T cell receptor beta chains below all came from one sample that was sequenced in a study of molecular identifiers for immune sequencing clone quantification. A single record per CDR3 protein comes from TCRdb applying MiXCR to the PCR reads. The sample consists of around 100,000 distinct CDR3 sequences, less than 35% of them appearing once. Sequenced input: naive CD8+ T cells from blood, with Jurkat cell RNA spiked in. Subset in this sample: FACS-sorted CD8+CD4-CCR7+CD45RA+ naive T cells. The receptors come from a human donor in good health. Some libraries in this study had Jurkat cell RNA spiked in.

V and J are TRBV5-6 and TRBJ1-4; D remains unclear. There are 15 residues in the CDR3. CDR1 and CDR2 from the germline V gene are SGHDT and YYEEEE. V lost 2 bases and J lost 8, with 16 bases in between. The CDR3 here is CASSFGRPRPEKLFF. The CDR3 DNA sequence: TGTGCCAGCAGCTTTGGTCGCCCGAGACCAGAAAAACTGTTTTTT.

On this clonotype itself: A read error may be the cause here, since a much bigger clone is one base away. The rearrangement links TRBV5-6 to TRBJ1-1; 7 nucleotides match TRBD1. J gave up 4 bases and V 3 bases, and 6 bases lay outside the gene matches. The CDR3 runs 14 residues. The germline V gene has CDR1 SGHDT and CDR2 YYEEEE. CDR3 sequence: CASSWGQPSTEAFF. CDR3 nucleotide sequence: TGTGCCAGCAGCTGGGGACAGCCCAGCACTGAAGCTTTCTTT.

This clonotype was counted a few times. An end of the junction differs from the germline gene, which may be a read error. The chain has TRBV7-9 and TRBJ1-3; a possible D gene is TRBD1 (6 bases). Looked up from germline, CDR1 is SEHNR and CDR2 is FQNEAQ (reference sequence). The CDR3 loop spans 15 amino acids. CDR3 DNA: TGTGCCAGCAGCCATCAGGGGAACTCTGGGAACACCATATATTTT. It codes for CASSHQGNSGNTIYF.

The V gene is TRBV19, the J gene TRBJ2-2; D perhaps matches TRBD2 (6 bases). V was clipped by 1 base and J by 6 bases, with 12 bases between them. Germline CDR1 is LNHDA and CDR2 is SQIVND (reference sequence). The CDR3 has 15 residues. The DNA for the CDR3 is TGTGCCAGTAGTATAGGGAGGGGTCTGGCCGGGGAGCTGTTTTTT. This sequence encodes CASSIGRGLAGELFF.

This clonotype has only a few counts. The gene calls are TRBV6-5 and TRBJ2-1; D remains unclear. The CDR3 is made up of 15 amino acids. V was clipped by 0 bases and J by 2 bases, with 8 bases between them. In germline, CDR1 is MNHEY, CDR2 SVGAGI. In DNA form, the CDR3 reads TGTGCCAGCAGTTACTCGGCAAACCCCTACAATGAGCAGTTCTTC. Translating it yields CASSYSANPYNEQFF.

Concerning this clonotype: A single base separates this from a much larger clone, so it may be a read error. CDR3 residues: CASLSSYEQYF. CDR3 bases: TGTGCCAGCCTAAGCTCCTACGAGCAGTACTTC. The chain is built from TRBV28 and TRBJ2-7; D ambiguous. The CDR3 runs to 11 residues. V lost 8 bases and J lost 0, with 5 bases in between. CDR1 is MDHEN, CDR2 SYDVKM, per germline.

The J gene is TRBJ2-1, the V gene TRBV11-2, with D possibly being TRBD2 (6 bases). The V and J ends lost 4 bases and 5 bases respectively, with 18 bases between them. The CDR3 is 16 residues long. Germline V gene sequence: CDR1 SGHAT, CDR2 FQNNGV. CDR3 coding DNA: TGTGCCAGCAGCTCCCACGGGGGTAGCGCCAACAATGAGCAGTTCTTC. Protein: CASSSHGGSANNEQFF. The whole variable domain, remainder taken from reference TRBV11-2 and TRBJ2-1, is EAGVAQSPRYKIIEKRQSVAFWCNPISGHATLYWYQQILGQGPKLLIQFQNNGVVDDSQLPKDRFSAERLKGVDSTLKIQPAKLEDSAVYLCASSSHGGSANNEQFFGPGTRLTVL.

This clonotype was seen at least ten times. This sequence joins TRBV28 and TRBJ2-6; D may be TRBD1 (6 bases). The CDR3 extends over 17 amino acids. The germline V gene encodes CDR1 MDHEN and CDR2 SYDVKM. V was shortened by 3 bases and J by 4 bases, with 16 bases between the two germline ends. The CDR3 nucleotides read TGTGCCAGCAGTTTCCCTACAGGGATAACGGGGGCCAACGTCCTGACTTTC. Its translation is CASSFPTGITGANVLTF.

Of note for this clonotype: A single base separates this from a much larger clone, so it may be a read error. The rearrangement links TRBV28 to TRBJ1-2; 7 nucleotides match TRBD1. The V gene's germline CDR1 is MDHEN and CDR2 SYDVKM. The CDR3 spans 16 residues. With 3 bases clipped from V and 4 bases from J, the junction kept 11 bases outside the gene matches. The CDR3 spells CASSLRTGYFSYGYTF. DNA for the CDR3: TGTGCCAGCAGTTTGCGGACAGGCTACTTCTCCTATGGCTACACCTTC.

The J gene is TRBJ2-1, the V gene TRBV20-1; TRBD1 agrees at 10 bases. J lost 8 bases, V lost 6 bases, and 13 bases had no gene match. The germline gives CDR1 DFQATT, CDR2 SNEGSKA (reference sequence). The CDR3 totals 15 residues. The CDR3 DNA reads TGCAGTGCAAATTCGTGGGACAGGGGCGGGGATGAGCAGTTCTTC. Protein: CSANSWDRGGDEQFF.

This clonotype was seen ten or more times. This chain's CDR3 is CASSSYSGKADTQYF. CDR3 nucleotide sequence: TGCGCCAGCAGCTCCTATAGCGGGAAGGCAGATACGCAGTATTTT. The chain carries TRBV5-1 and TRBJ2-3, with TRBD2 matching over 8 bases. V shed 3 bases, J shed 4 bases, and the junction held 7 bases outside the gene matches. Per germline, CDR1 SGHRS and CDR2 YFSETQ. This CDR3 contains 15 residues. The variable domain in full, with the rest retrieved from reference TRBV5-1 and TRBJ2-3, is KAGVTQTPRYLIKTRGQQVTLSCSPISGHRSVSWYQQTPGQGLQFLFEYFSETQRNKGNFPGRFSGRQFSNSRSEMNVSTLELGDSALYLCASSSYSGKADTQYFGPGTRLTVL.

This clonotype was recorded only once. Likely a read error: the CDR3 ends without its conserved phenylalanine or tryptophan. The CDR3 nucleotides are TGTGCCAGCAGCCAAGCTTTTGTGCGGGGTGGTGAGCAGTTCTAC. It translates to CASSQAFVRGGEQFY. The chain couples TRBV14 to TRBJ2-1; the D gene is possibly TRBD2 (6 bases). The length of the CDR3 is 15 residues. Germline CDR1 is SGHDN and CDR2 is FVKESK. V was clipped by 1 base and J by 9 bases, with 16 bases between them.

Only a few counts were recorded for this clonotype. This chain's CDR3 is CSARFASAQYF. The CDR3 DNA follows: TGCAGTGCTAGATTCGCTAGCGCGCAGTATTTT. This chain joins TRBV20-1 and TRBJ2-3; D is perhaps TRBD2 (6 bases). CDR3 length: 11 residues. The germline CDR1 and CDR2 sequences are DFQATT and SNEGSKA (reference sequence). The V end lost 2 bases, the J end lost 10 bases, and 10 bases lay between the germline ends.

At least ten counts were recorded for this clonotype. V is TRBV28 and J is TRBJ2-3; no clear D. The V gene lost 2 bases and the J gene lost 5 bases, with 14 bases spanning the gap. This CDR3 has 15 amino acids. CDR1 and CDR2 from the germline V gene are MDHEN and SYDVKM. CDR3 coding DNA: TGTGCCAGCAGTTTACCGCGTGAGACCGGAGATACGCAGTATTTT. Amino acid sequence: CASSLPRETGDTQYF. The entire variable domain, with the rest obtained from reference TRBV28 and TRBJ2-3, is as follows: DVKVTQSSRYLVKRTGEKVFLECVQDMDHENMFWYRQDPGLGLRLIYFSYDVKMKEKGDIPEGYSVSREKKERFSLILESASTNQTSMYLCASSLPRETGDTQYFGPGTRLTVL.

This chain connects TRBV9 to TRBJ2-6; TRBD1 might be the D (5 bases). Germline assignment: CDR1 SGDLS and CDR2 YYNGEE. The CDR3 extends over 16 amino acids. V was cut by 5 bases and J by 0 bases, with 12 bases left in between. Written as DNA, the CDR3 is TGTGCCAGCAGGGGGCTCTTTTCCTCTGGGGCCAACGTCCTGACTTTC. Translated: CASRGLFSSGANVLTF.

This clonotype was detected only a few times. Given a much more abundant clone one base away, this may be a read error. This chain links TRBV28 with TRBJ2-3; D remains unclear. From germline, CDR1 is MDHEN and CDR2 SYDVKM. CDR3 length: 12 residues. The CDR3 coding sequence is TGTGCCAACAGTTTTATCAGGGATACGCAGTATTTT. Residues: CANSFIRDTQYF.

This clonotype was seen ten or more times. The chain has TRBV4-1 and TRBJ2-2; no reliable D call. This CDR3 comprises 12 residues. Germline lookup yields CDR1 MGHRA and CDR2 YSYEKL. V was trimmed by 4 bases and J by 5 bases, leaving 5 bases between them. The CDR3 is CASSPITGELFF. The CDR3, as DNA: TGCGCCAGCAGCCCTATAACCGGGGAGCTGTTTTTT.

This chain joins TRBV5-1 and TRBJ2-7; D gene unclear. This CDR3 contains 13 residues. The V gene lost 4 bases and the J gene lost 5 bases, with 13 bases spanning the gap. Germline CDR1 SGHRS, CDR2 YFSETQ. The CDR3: CASSPSSTNEQYF. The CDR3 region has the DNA TGCGCCAGCAGCCCATCCTCCACCAACGAGCAGTACTTC.

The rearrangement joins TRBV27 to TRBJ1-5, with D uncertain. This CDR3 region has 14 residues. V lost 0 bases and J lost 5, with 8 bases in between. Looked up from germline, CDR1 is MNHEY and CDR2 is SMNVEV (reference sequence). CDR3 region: CASSLSYGDQPQHF. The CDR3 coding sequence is TGTGCCAGCAGTTTATCTTATGGCGATCAGCCCCAGCATTTT.

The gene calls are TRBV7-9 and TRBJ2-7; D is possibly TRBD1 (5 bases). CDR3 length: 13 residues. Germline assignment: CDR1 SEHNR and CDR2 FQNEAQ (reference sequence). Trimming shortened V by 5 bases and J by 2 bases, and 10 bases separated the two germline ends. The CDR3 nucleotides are TGTGCCAGCAGCCCTGACAGTACCTACGAGCAGTACTTC. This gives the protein CASSPDSTYEQYF.

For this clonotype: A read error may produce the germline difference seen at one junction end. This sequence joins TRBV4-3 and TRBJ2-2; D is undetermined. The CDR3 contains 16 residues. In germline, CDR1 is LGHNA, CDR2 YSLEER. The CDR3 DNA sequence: TGCGCCAGCGGCCAAGATGCGCTTTGGTTCACCGGGGAGCTGTTTTTT. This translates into CASGQDALWFTGELFF.

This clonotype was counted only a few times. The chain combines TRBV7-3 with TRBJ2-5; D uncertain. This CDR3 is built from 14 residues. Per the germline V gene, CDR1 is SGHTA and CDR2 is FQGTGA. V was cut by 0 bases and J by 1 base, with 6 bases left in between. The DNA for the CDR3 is TGTGCCAGCAGCTTAACTAGTTCCCAAGAGACCCAGTACTTC. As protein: CASSLTSSQETQYF.

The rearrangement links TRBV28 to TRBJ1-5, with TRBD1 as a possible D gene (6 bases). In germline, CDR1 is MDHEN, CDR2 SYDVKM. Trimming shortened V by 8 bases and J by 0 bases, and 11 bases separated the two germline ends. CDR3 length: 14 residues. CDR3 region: CASYRAYSNQPQHF. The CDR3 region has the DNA TGTGCCAGCTACAGGGCCTATAGCAATCAGCCCCAGCATTTT.

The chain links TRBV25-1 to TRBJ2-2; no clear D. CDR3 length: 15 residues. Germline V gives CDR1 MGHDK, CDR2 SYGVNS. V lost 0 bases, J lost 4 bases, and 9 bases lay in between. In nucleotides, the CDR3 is TGTGCCAGCAGTGAATATAAAAGTATCACCGGGGAGCTGTTTTTT. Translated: CASSEYKSITGELFF.

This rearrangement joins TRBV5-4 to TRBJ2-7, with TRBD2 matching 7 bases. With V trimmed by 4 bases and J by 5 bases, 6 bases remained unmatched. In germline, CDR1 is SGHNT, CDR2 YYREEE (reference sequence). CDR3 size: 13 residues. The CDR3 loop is CASSDAGVDEQYF. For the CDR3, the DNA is TGTGCCAGCAGCGATGCGGGGGTCGACGAGCAGTACTTC. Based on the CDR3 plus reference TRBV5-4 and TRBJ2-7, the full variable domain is ETGVTQSPTHLIKTRGQQVTLRCSSQSGHNTVSWYQQALGQGPQFIFQYYREEENGRGNFPPRFSGLQFPNYSSELNVNALELDDSALYLCASSDAGVDEQYFGPGTRLTVT.

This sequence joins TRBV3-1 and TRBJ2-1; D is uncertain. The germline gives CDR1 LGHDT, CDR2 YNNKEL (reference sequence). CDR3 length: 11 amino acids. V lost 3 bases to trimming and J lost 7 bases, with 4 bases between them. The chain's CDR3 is CASSQGNEQFF. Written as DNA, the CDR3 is TGTGCCAGCAGCCAGGGGAATGAGCAGTTCTTC.